This passage covers 30 T cell receptor beta chains from one sample sequenced in a study of CD8 T cells in Susac syndrome. RNA amounts of roughly 0.45 to 1 ug underwent reverse transcription with random hexamers. TCRdb recomputed calls from the immunoSEQ multiplex PCR reads with MiXCR, one row per CDR3 protein. The table lists about 430,000 distinct CDR3 sequences, approximately 85% of them singletons. Sequencing was performed on CD8+ T cells from PBMCs. These receptors all come from a human donor with multiple sclerosis.

The gene calls are TRBV27 and TRBJ2-3, with D tentatively TRBD1 (6 bases). V gave up 4 bases and J gave up 5 bases, with 19 bases separating them. The CDR3 extends over 16 amino acids. Germline V gene sequence: CDR1 MNHEY, CDR2 SMNVEV (reference sequence). CDR3 region: CASSWDNRGDIDTQYF. The CDR3 DNA follows: TGTGCCAGCAGTTGGGACAATCGAGGGGACATAGATACGCAGTATTTT.

The chain recombines TRBV4-1 with TRBJ2-5; 12 bases are a match to TRBD2. The ends lost 3 bases at V and 4 bases at J; junction bases unmatched: 6. Germline CDR1 is MGHRA and CDR2 is YSYEKL. CDR3 length: 16 residues. CDR3 loop: CASSHPTSGRGETQYF. For the CDR3, the DNA is TGCGCCAGCAGCCACCCGACTAGCGGGAGAGGAGAGACCCAGTACTTC.

V gene TRBV19 combines with J gene TRBJ2-5; 14 bases fit TRBD2. Germline V gene sequence: CDR1 LNHDA, CDR2 SQIVND (reference sequence). With V trimmed by 1 base and J by 5 bases, 6 bases remained unmatched. The CDR3 is 17 amino acids. CDR3 residues: CASSIAGTSGRMETQYF. The CDR3 DNA is TGTGCCAGTAGTATAGCGGGGACTAGCGGGAGAATGGAGACCCAGTACTTC.

J is TRBJ2-7 and V is TRBV12-3 or TRBV12-4; 7 bases are a match to TRBD1. The CDR3 is 15 amino acids. The junction had 10 bases not matched to a gene; V was cut back by 5 bases and J by 3 bases. CDR3 sequence: CASSRARTGVYEQYF. Here the CDR3 DNA reads TGTGCCAGCAGTCGCGCTAGGACAGGCGTCTACGAGCAGTACTTC.

This chain connects TRBV28 to TRBJ2-3; TRBD2 matches at 12 bases. In germline, CDR1 is MDHEN, CDR2 SYDVKM. V shed 6 bases, J shed 1 base, and the junction held 14 bases outside the gene matches. This CDR3 contains 19 residues. In nucleotides, the CDR3 is TGTGCCAGCAGACCCCCCCTAGCGGGAGGGCCCTGGGGCACAGATACGCAGTATTTT. Translated, it gives CASRPPLAGGPWGTDTQYF.

This rearrangement joins TRBV4-1 to TRBJ1-1; possibly TRBD1 for D (5 bases). The V end was cut by 0 bases, the J end by 7 bases, with 15 bases between. This CDR3 is 15 amino acids long. Germline lookup yields CDR1 MGHRA and CDR2 YSYEKL. This CDR3 is CASSQEPGREVEAFF. Here the CDR3 DNA reads TGCGCCAGCAGCCAAGAACCAGGCAGGGAGGTTGAAGCTTTCTTT.

The chain is built from TRBV27 and TRBJ2-3, with D hard to call. Per the germline V gene, CDR1 is MNHEY and CDR2 is SMNVEV (reference sequence). V gave up 8 bases and J gave up 4 bases, with 10 bases separating them. The CDR3 loop spans 12 amino acids. CDR3 nucleotides: TGTGCCAGCGGGTGGGTGGCAGATACGCAGTATTTT. Translation: CASGWVADTQYF.

V is TRBV12-3 or TRBV12-4 and J is TRBJ2-1; TRBD2 matches 7 bases. The CDR3 loop spans 15 amino acids. V lost 5 bases, J lost 4 bases, and 8 bases stayed unmatched. The CDR3 bases are TGTGCCAGCAGTCTCCATACTAGCGATTACAATGAGCAGTTCTTC. Protein sequence: CASSLHTSDYNEQFF.

This chain joins TRBV28 and TRBJ2-6; 12 bases match TRBD2. The CDR3 has 22 residues. From germline, CDR1 is MDHEN and CDR2 SYDVKM. The V segment lost 6 bases and the J segment 2 bases; nucleotides outside the gene matches: 20. For the CDR3, the DNA is TGTGCCAGCAGGGTCATAGAACTAGCGGGAGGCCTCAGGGCCCCTGGGGCCAACGTCCTGACTTTC. Its protein is CASRVIELAGGLRAPGANVLTF.

The sample holds a few counts of this clonotype. The chain links TRBV10-1 to TRBJ2-1; D possibly uses TRBD1 or TRBD2 (5 bases each). V lost 0 bases and J 6 bases, leaving 6 bases between the germline ends. The germline V gene has CDR1 WNHNN and CDR2 SYGVQD (reference sequence). The CDR3 covers 13 residues. The CDR3 here is CASSESGGNEQFF. The CDR3 DNA sequence: TGCGCCAGCAGTGAGTCTGGGGGCAATGAGCAGTTCTTC.

The chain has TRBV4-1 and TRBJ2-3; 10 nucleotides line up with TRBD2. Germline V lookup: CDR1 MGHRA, CDR2 YSYEKL. CDR3 length: 17 residues. V lost 0 bases to trimming and J lost 1 base; unmatched junction nucleotides: 4. In DNA, the CDR3 is TGCGCCAGCAGCCAAGAGTTGGGGACTAGCGGCACAGATACGCAGTATTTT. Translation: CASSQELGTSGTDTQYF.

V usage is TRBV6-4 and J usage is TRBJ2-1; the match to TRBD2 covers 9 bases. The CDR3 has 16 amino acids. V was clipped by 1 base and J by 3 bases; unmatched bases: 4. Germline loops: CDR1 MRHNA, CDR2 SNTAGT. The CDR3 loop is CASSDLAGVGYNEQFF. CDR3 coding DNA: TGTGCCAGCAGTGACTTAGCGGGAGTGGGCTACAATGAGCAGTTCTTC.

This clonotype was seen only once. The V gene is TRBV5-6, the J gene TRBJ1-1, with D perhaps TRBD1 (5 bases). This CDR3 has 13 amino acids. The V gene lost 0 bases and the J gene lost 11 bases, with 14 bases spanning the gap. The germline CDR1 and CDR2 sequences are SGHDT and YYEEEE. CDR3: CASSLARDSGAFF. The CDR3 region has the DNA TGTGCCAGCAGCTTGGCCCGGGACTCAGGGGCTTTCTTT.

This chain uses TRBV27 with TRBJ2-7, with D hard to call. V was cut by 3 bases and J by 2 bases, with 11 bases left in between. Per the germline V gene, CDR1 is MNHEY and CDR2 is SMNVEV (reference sequence). The CDR3 runs to 14 residues. CDR3 amino acids: CASSFGSNTYEQYF. The CDR3 DNA sequence: TGTGCCAGCAGTTTTGGTTCTAATACCTACGAGCAGTACTTC.

The rearrangement uses TRBV20-1 and TRBJ2-1; TRBD2 aligns across 7 bases. J was trimmed by 8 bases and V by 0 bases; bases with no gene match: 10. The germline CDR1 and CDR2 sequences are DFQATT and SNEGSKA (reference sequence). The CDR3 runs to 15 residues. CDR3 residues: CSARDLRERPYEQFF. The CDR3 DNA is TGCAGTGCTAGAGATCTGCGGGAGAGGCCCTATGAGCAGTTCTTC.

The rearrangement uses TRBV6-2 or TRBV6-3 and TRBJ2-1; 11 bases fit TRBD2. This CDR3 region has 17 residues. V shed 6 bases and J 15 bases; nucleotides not matched to a gene: 22. Germline CDR1 MNHEY, CDR2 SVGEGT. The CDR3 DNA is TGTGCCAGCAGCACAACCTTCCCGACTAGCGGGATAGTAGGGTGGTTCTTC. Translated, it gives CASSTTFPTSGIVGWFF.

The chain has TRBV7-9 and TRBJ2-3; the match to TRBD1 covers 9 bases. Germline V gives CDR1 SEHNR, CDR2 FQNEAQ (reference sequence). The CDR3 is 15 residues long. V lost 5 bases and J lost 2; bases outside the gene matches: 5. The CDR3 nucleotides read TGTGCCAGCAGCCCCGGGACAGGGATCACAGATACGCAGTATTTT. Protein product: CASSPGTGITDTQYF.

This clonotype occurred a few times. This rearrangement joins TRBV7-9 to TRBJ2-1; possibly TRBD2 for D (5 bases). Germline V lookup: CDR1 SEHNR, CDR2 FQNEAQ (reference sequence). This CDR3 has 14 residues. V was trimmed by 5 bases and J by 4 bases, leaving 12 bases between them. The CDR3 DNA follows: TGTGCCAGCAGCCACACTGGGAGTTACAATGAGCAGTTCTTC. Residues: CASSHTGSYNEQFF.

The CDR3 spells CASRSSGSNTGELFF. The CDR3 nucleotides read TGCGCCAGCCGATCTTCAGGGTCGAACACCGGGGAGCTGTTTTTT. V and J are TRBV23-1 and TRBJ2-2, with D possibly being TRBD1 (5 bases). TRBV23-1 is assigned to the ORF class and has an uncertain function. Trimming took off 8 bases at V and 0 bases at J, with 13 bases between the two ends. CDR3 length: 15 amino acids.

V usage is TRBV14 and J usage is TRBJ2-7, with 7 bases lining up with TRBD1. V lost 5 bases and J lost 4; bases outside the gene matches: 11. The CDR3 covers 15 residues. Germline CDR1 reads SGHDN; CDR2 reads FVKESK. The DNA for the CDR3 is TGTGCCAGCAGCTCGTCGACAGGGAGATTTTACGAGCAGTACTTC. Amino acid sequence: CASSSSTGRFYEQYF.

The J gene is TRBJ1-2, the V gene TRBV11-2; D is possibly TRBD1 (5 bases). Germline V lookup: CDR1 SGHAT, CDR2 FQNNGV. Deletions cut 10 bases from V and 7 bases from J, with 25 bases between. This CDR3 has 15 residues. The CDR3 reads CAISTYMATGLGYTF. The CDR3 coding sequence is TGTGCCATCAGTACCTATATGGCTACAGGCCTTGGCTACACCTTC.

The rearrangement uses TRBV6-5 and TRBJ1-2, with TRBD1 matching over 10 bases. CDR3 length equals 15 residues. Trimming cost V 2 bases and J 1 base; bases outside gene matches: 1. From germline, CDR1 is MNHEY and CDR2 SVGAGI. Here the CDR3 DNA reads TGTGCCAGCAGTTACGGGACAGGGGATAACTATGGCTACACCTTC. This translates into CASSYGTGDNYGYTF.

The chain joins TRBV28 to TRBJ1-4; 8 bases are a match to TRBD1. The CDR3 has 15 amino acids. Per germline, CDR1 MDHEN and CDR2 SYDVKM. V shed 3 bases, J shed 8 bases, and the junction held 8 bases outside the gene matches. CDR3 loop: CASSFAGGVQEKLFF. As DNA, the CDR3 is TGTGCCAGCAGTTTCGCAGGGGGCGTCCAGGAAAAACTGTTTTTT.

This clonotype was detected once. The genes are TRBV4-1 and TRBJ2-1, with 7 bases lining up with TRBD1. Trimming removed 0 bases from V and 6 bases from J; junction bases left unmatched: 5. CDR3 length: 15 amino acids. CDR1 is MGHRA, CDR2 YSYEKL, per germline. This CDR3 reads CASSQDPGQANEQFF. The CDR3 DNA reads TGCGCCAGCAGCCAAGACCCTGGACAGGCCAATGAGCAGTTCTTC.

This clonotype was counted between two and nine times. V is TRBV12-3 or TRBV12-4 and J is TRBJ1-1; 8 bases line up with TRBD1. J lost 1 base, V lost 4 bases, and 5 bases had no gene match. This CDR3 is 15 amino acids long. The CDR3 region is CASSSPGQGNTEAFF. The CDR3 region has the DNA TGTGCCAGCAGTTCCCCCGGACAGGGGAACACTGAAGCTTTCTTT.

The V gene is TRBV4-1, the J gene TRBJ1-2, with D possibly being TRBD1 (6 bases). V was shortened by 0 bases and J by 2 bases, with 13 bases between the two germline ends. CDR3 length: 16 residues. Germline CDR1 and CDR2: MGHRA and YSYEKL. CDR3 nucleotides: TGCGCCAGCAGCCAAGATACGGGGGGCGCGAACTATGGCTACACCTTC. Protein product: CASSQDTGGANYGYTF.

This clonotype is a singleton in its sample. The chain links TRBV12-3 or TRBV12-4 to TRBJ2-1, with D unresolved. Trimming took off 4 bases at V and 7 bases at J, with 8 bases between the two ends. This CDR3 has 12 amino acids. CDR3: CASSYWLNEQFF. The CDR3 region has the DNA TGTGCCAGCAGTTATTGGTTGAATGAGCAGTTCTTC.

V is TRBV12-5 and J is TRBJ2-2, with 9 bases that match TRBD2. Germline V CDR1 and CDR2: LGHNT, FRNRAP. The CDR3 totals 15 residues. V trimming: 3 bases; J trimming: 7 bases; junction bases outside the gene matches: 6. The DNA for the CDR3 is TGTGCTAGTGGTTTCGTAGCGGGAGAGGGCGGGGAGCTGTTTTTT. Translated, it gives CASGFVAGEGGELFF.

This chain connects TRBV5-1 to TRBJ2-7; 11 bases map to TRBD2. The CDR3 runs 16 residues. From germline, CDR1 is SGHRS and CDR2 YFSETQ. The trim removed 0 bases at V and 2 bases at J, leaving 4 bases unmatched. CDR3 sequence reads: CASSLEASGGTYEQYF. The CDR3 DNA is TGCGCCAGCAGCTTGGAGGCTAGCGGGGGGACCTACGAGCAGTACTTC.

The V and J genes are TRBV27 and TRBJ1-1; no clear D gene. Trimming removed 8 bases at V and 8 bases at J, with 21 bases between. The CDR3 loop spans 14 amino acids. The V gene's germline CDR1 is MNHEY and CDR2 SMNVEV (reference sequence). In nucleotides, the CDR3 is TGTGCCAGCGCTTATTCTCATGGCCGCACCGAAGCTTTCTTT. Amino acids: CASAYSHGRTEAFF.